Described below is a single T cell receptor beta chain sequence and its context. This clone is termed medium-sized (0.01 to 0.1%). No qualities accompany the bases; no much larger clone lies one base away. This sample is part of a study of tacrolimus-resistant gene-edited T cells for transplant recipients (TCRdb year 2020). Background for the entire study: Using TCRbeta sequencing, clonality and clone numbers were compared between expanded FKBP12 knockout and unedited CMV-specific T cell products. Repertoire sequencing was done as a safety check to rule out transformation-driven clonal outgrowth after gene editing. Sequencing covered a couple of donors, and each donor provided one unedited and one FKBP12 knockout CMV-specific T cell product.

What the treatment or condition label conveys for this sample: CRISPR-Cas9 RNP knockout of FKBP12 using synthetic sgRNA#2. Before enrichment with an IFNgamma secretion assay kit, PBMCs were stimulated for more than five hours with overlapping CMV pp65 and IE-1 peptide pools. FKBP12 knockout was performed on day 7 by electroporating Cas9 ribonucleoprotein using an Amaxa 4D-Nucleofector. Enriched CMV-specific T cells were expanded in culture with recombinant human IL-7 and IL-15. T cell products were cultured for around 3 weeks before cryopreservation. CMV-specific T cells were enriched from PBMCs by IFNgamma secretion after activation. Each ribonucleoprotein complex consisted of recombinant Streptococcus pyogenes Cas9 protein that had been precomplexed with FKBP12-specific sgRNA. As the most effective, GMP-preferred guide, synthetic sgRNA#2 was chosen for subsequent experiments. The junction carries 8 bases between V and J, which are trimmed by 3 bases and 5 bases respectively. Inclusive of the bounding cysteine and phenylalanine, the CDR3 is 13 residues long. The CDR3 DNA has 39 bases and is translated from base 1. CDR1 and CDR2 were assigned from the germline V gene as KGHSH and LQKENI.

Genomic DNA served as the input for TCRbeta sequencing, which was run through the immunoSEQ service. The published analysis was carried out like this. Repertoires were analyzed with immunoSEQ ANALYZER 3.0, and Morisita similarity, clonality, top-10 clone coverage and total clone counts were computed. Clonality was put on a scale on which 1 meant a monoclonal product and lower values meant a more diverse product. TCRdb re-hosts the immuneACCESS table, in-frame sequences only. Its copies lack some clones; in the studies checked, an unresolved V gene accounts for under half of them, and the cause for the rest is not known. V, J and clone size are taken as reported in that table, and D and trimming were inferred from the DNA itself. The sample table lists 900 or so clones, approximately 35% of them with a count of one. Roughly 82% of the sample rests with the top ten. Results the study describes overall, beyond this receptor: The repertoire comparisons (Figure 5) were based on n = 2. It was concluded by the authors that the TCRbeta repertoire was not drastically skewed by gene editing and that excessive clonal expansion was not caused by gene editing. Clonality, top-10 clone read coverage, and total clone numbers were comparable between knockout and unedited products. Repertoires from different donors showed no Morisita similarity, whereas knockout and unedited products from the same donor showed high similarity.

This material consisted of a CMV-specific product grown in culture, taken from cells with FKBP12 knockout. In the paper's terms, the cell subset or site label means: expanded CMV-specific T cell product isolated by IFNgamma secretion after CMV peptide stimulation. The clonotype was recovered from a human donor in good health, a blood donor. The chain is encoded by TRBV18 joined to TRBJ2-1, with a weak D call of TRBD2 (6 bases match). At the DNA level, the sequence is TGTGCCAGCTCACCCGGGACTCACAATGAGCAGTTCTTC. Protein translation: CASSPGTHNEQFF.